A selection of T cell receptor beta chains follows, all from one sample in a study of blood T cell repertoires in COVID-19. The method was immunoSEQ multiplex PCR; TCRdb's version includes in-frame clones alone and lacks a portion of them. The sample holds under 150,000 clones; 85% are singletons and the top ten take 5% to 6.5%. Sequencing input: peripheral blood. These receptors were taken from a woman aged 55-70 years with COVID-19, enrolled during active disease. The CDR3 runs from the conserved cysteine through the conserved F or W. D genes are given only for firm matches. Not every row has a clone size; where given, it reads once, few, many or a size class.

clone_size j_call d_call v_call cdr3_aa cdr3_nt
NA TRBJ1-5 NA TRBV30 CAWSVSQGPHQPQHF TGTGCCTGGAGTGTCTCCCAGGGGCCCCATCAGCCCCAGCATTTT
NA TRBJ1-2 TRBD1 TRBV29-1 CSVEEGQDGYGYAF TGCAGCGTTGAAGAAGGACAGGACGGTTATGGCTACGCCTTC
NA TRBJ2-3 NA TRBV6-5 CASSFSLELGTDTQYF TGTGCCAGCAGTTTTAGCTTAGAGCTTGGCACAGATACGCAGTATTTT
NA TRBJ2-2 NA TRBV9 CASSRSGSNTGELFF TGTGCCAGCAGCCGGTCGGGTTCGAACACCGGGGAGCTGTTTTTT
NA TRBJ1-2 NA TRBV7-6 CASSLYPPRDNNVNYGYTF TGTGCCAGCAGCTTATACCCTCCCCGGGACAATAACGTCAACTATGGCTACACCTTC
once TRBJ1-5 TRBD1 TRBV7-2 CASSLGQGALLSQHF TGTGCCAGCAGCTTGGGACAGGGGGCTTTATTGAGCCAGCATTTT
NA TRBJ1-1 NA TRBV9 CASSVAPFGGTEAFF TGTGCCAGCAGCGTAGCCCCCTTTGGAGGCACTGAAGCTTTCTTT
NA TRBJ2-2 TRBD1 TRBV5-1 CASSLGQGVLTGELFF TGCGCCAGCAGCTTGGGACAGGGAGTACTGACCGGGGAGCTGTTTTTT
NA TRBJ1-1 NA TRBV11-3 CASSLGWETEAFF TGTGCCAGCAGCTTAGGTTGGGAGACTGAAGCTTTCTTT
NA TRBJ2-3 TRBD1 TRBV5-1 CASNEGASTDTQYF TGCGCCAGCAATGAGGGGGCTAGCACAGATACGCAGTATTTT
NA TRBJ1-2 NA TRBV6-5 CASTLGQISGYTF TGTGCCAGCACCTTAGGACAGATCAGCGGCTACACCTTC
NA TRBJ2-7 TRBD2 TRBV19 CASSIPGLATYEQYF TGTGCCAGTAGTATCCCGGGACTAGCGACCTACGAGCAGTACTTC
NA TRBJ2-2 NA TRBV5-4 CASSRPQGGELFF TGTGCCAGCTCGCGCCCCCAGGGTGGGGAGCTGTTTTTT
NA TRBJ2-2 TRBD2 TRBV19 CASSPGLALEAGELFF TGTGCCAGTAGTCCGGGACTAGCCCTGGAGGCCGGGGAGCTGTTTTTT
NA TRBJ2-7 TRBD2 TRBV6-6 CASSYSGGALVYEQYF TGTGCCAGCAGTTACTCCGGGGGGGCCCTCGTCTACGAGCAGTACTTC
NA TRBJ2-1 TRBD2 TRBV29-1 CSVDPWTGTSGGHNEQFF TGCAGCGTTGATCCCTGGACAGGGACTAGCGGCGGGCACAATGAGCAGTTCTTC
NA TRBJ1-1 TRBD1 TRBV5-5 CASSLRQGGATEAFF TGTGCCAGCAGCTTAAGACAGGGTGGGGCCACTGAAGCTTTCTTT